The clone carrying this T cell receptor (beta chain) was seen only once. Its antigen is currently unknown. V gave up 2 bases and J gave up 4 bases, with 6 bases separating them. Germline assignment: CDR1 MNHEY and CDR2 SMNVEV (reference sequence). The CDR3 runs 13 residues. 60 Vbeta and 13 Jbeta primers were used in PCR. Assay: immunoSEQ multiplex PCR; the TCRdb copy retains only in-frame clones and omits some. The sample carries about 120,000 clones, 81% recorded once. This sample stems from a study of cytomegalovirus exposure and HLA in healthy donors. Study observations and caveats: A later analysis showed that HLA-associated TCR beta chains had undergone more clonal expansion than equally common others.

This TCR was sampled from a woman aged 25 to 45 in good health and CMV-seronegative. Source material: PBMCs. This chain links TRBV27 with TRBJ2-1, with unresolved D. The CDR3, as DNA: TGTGCCAGCAGTTTACCCGGGTACAATGAGCAGTTCTTC. This gives the protein CASSLPGYNEQFF.